Below, 15 T cell receptor beta chains from the same sample are listed, as sequenced in a study of T cell changes during pregnancy in multiple sclerosis. The repertoire was sequenced with immunoSEQ multiplex PCR; TCRdb's copy has only in-frame clones and lacks some. The sample yields 40,000 to 45,000 clones, around nine tenths seen once. Source: CD8+ T cells from peripheral blood mononuclear cells, taken after pregnancy. These receptors were taken from a female donor in good health, enrolled as a control in a pregnancy study.

This clone occurred a few times. The gene calls are TRBV7-9 and TRBJ2-7, with TRBD1 matching 10 bases. Trimming at V came to 1 base and at J to 1 base, leaving 1 base not matched to a gene. This CDR3 has 15 amino acids. Germline loops: CDR1 SEHNR, CDR2 FQNEAQ (reference sequence). This CDR3 reads CASSLEGQGSYEQYF. In DNA form, the CDR3 reads TGTGCCAGCAGCTTAGAGGGACAGGGGTCCTACGAGCAGTACTTC.

This clone was detected once. The J gene is TRBJ2-3, the V gene TRBV4-3; a possible D gene is TRBD2 (6 bases). Germline V gene data show CDR1 as LGHNA and CDR2 as YSLEER. Between the trimmed V and J ends, which lost 4 bases and 5 bases, there was a span of 10 bases. The CDR3 contains 13 residues. The CDR3 DNA is TGCGCCAGCAGCCTCTGGAGGGGAGATACGCAGTATTTT. Translated, it gives CASSLWRGDTQYF.

This sequence joins TRBV7-8 and TRBJ1-5; possibly TRBD1 for D (5 bases). V was pared by 1 base and J by 0 bases, with 13 bases between. The CDR3 length is 17 residues. CDR1 and CDR2 (germline): SGHVS, FQNEAQ. The CDR3 reads CASSLDATAYSNQPQHF. DNA of the CDR3: TGTGCCAGCAGCTTAGACGCGACAGCTTATAGCAATCAGCCCCAGCATTTT.

In this sample, this clone turned up once. The chain employs TRBV6-5 and TRBJ1-2; D uncertain. Germline assignment: CDR1 MNHEY and CDR2 SVGAGI. V was cut by 6 bases and J by 2 bases, with 10 bases left in between. This CDR3 is built from 13 residues. The CDR3 protein is CASRGESNYGYTF. The CDR3 bases are TGTGCCAGCAGGGGCGAATCCAACTATGGCTACACCTTC.

The J gene is TRBJ1-1, the V gene TRBV5-1; D ambiguous. Between the trimmed V and J ends, which lost 2 bases and 3 bases, there was a span of 8 bases. The CDR3 is made up of 13 amino acids. CDR1 and CDR2 from the germline V gene are SGHRS and YFSETQ. The CDR3 sequence: CASSLRSYTEAFF. Written as DNA, the CDR3 is TGCGCCAGCAGCTTAAGGAGTTACACTGAAGCTTTCTTT.

V and J are TRBV11-3 and TRBJ1-1, with D unresolved. The germline V gene has CDR1 SGHNT and CDR2 YENEEA. This CDR3 spans 13 amino acids. V lost 3 bases and J 1 base, leaving 6 bases between the germline ends. As DNA, the CDR3 is TGTGCCAGCAGCTTCGCGAGGAACACTGAAGCTTTCTTT. Its protein is CASSFARNTEAFF.

The chain recombines TRBV28 with TRBJ1-5; D is uncertain. The CDR3 has 14 residues. V was cut by 7 bases and J by 0 bases, with 10 bases left in between. Germline CDR1 reads MDHEN; CDR2 reads SYDVKM. CDR3 protein: CASKNLNSNQPQHF. CDR3 DNA sequence: TGTGCCAGCAAAAACCTAAATAGCAATCAGCCCCAGCATTTT.

The J gene is TRBJ1-2, the V gene TRBV12-5, with 7 nucleotides matching TRBD1. The CDR3 totals 17 residues. Looked up from germline, CDR1 is LGHNT and CDR2 is FRNRAP. Trimming at V came to 3 bases and at J to 4 bases, leaving 14 bases not matched to a gene. In DNA form, the CDR3 reads TGTGCTAGTGGTTTTAATGCCCACTCGGGACAGTTCTATGGCTACACCTTC. Residues: CASGFNAHSGQFYGYTF.

This CDR3 is CASSPGTEGSPLHF. Here the CDR3 DNA reads TGTGCCAGCAGCCCTGGGACAGAAGGATCACCCCTCCACTTT. V and J are TRBV4-2 and TRBJ1-6; 7 nucleotides agree with TRBD1. The length of the CDR3 is 14 residues. Germline trimming cut 4 bases from V and 10 bases from J; bases unmatched to any gene: 7. Germline CDR1 LGHNA, CDR2 YNFKEQ.

Only one count was recorded for this clone. The chain is built from TRBV28 and TRBJ2-7, with D tentatively TRBD1 (6 bases). The CDR3 has 19 amino acids. Germline values: CDR1 MDHEN, CDR2 SYDVKM. Trimming shortened V by 2 bases and J by 4 bases, and 27 bases separated the two germline ends. CDR3 loop: CASSLASGGSEGGRYEQYF. The DNA for the CDR3 is TGTGCCAGCAGTTTAGCCTCTGGCGGTTCGGAAGGGGGACGGTACGAGCAGTACTTC.

The chain carries TRBV9 and TRBJ2-6, with D possibly matching TRBD2 (7 bases). Trimming took off 5 bases at V and 1 base at J, with 10 bases between the two ends. The germline gives CDR1 SGDLS, CDR2 YYNGEE. The CDR3 spans 15 residues. CDR3 protein: CASRGGASGANVLTF. The DNA of the CDR3 is TGTGCCAGCAGGGGGGGGGCTTCTGGGGCCAACGTCCTGACTTTC.

The chain is built from TRBV5-4 and TRBJ2-5, with D hard to call. The end of the DNA is better explained by TRBJ2-7, so the J call may be wrong. CDR3 size: 12 residues. Germline-derived CDR1 and CDR2 are SGHNT and YYREEE (reference sequence). As DNA, the CDR3 is TGTGCCAGCAGCTTACCTCCCTACGAGCAGTACTTC. This codes for CASSLPPYEQYF.

This chain joins TRBV7-2 and TRBJ2-3; 12 bases map to TRBD2. This CDR3 comprises 16 residues. The J segment lost 0 bases and the V segment lost 11 bases, leaving 9 bases of the junction unmatched. Germline CDR1 is SGHTA and CDR2 is FQGNSA. CDR3 in DNA: TGTGCCTGCACTAGCGGGGGGCGGTCTAGCACAGATACGCAGTATTTT. Translation: CACTSGGRSSTDTQYF.

The CDR3 loop reads CASTPTGDLGHGYTF. CDR3 bases: TGTGCCAGCACCCCGACAGGGGACTTGGGACATGGCTACACCTTC. The chain carries TRBV6-6 and TRBJ1-2, with 8 bases identical to TRBD1. The CDR3 contains 15 residues. Germline CDR1 reads MNHNY; CDR2 reads SVGAGI (reference sequence). Losses at the gene ends were 7 bases for V and 6 bases for J; bases not matched to a gene: 13.

This sequence joins TRBV7-2 and TRBJ1-1; D may be TRBD1 (5 bases). The length of the CDR3 is 15 residues. V gave up 2 bases and J gave up 4 bases, with 14 bases separating them. CDR1 and CDR2 (germline): SGHTA, FQGNSA. CDR3 DNA sequence: TGTGCCAGCAGCTTACGGCAGGGCGGCGGCACTGAAGCTTTCTTT. Protein: CASSLRQGGGTEAFF.